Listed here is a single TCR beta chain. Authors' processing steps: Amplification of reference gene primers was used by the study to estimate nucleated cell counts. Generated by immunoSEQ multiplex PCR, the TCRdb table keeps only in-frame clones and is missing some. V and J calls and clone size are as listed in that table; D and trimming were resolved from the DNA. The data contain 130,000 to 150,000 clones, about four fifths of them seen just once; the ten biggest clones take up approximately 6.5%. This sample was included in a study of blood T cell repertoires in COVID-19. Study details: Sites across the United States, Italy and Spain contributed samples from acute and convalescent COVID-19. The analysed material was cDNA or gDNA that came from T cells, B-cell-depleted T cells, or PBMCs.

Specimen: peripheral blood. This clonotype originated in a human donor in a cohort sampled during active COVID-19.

The CDR3 DNA is TGTGCCAGTAGTATTACGACTTCACGGGGCTACACCTTC. Residues: CASSITTSRGYTF. This chain uses TRBV19 with TRBJ1-2; the D is unclear. The V and J ends lost 3 bases and 8 bases respectively, with 13 bases between them. Germline V CDR1 and CDR2: LNHDA, SQIVND (reference sequence). The CDR3 runs to 13 residues.